The next 23 T cell receptor beta chains were all read from a single sample in a study of CD8 T cells in ankylosing spondylitis. TCRdb fed the 5' RACE reads into MiXCR, producing one record per CDR3 protein. Of 250,000 to 300,000 distinct CDR3 sequences in the sample, 20% were seen once. Sequencing was carried out using blood, either unsorted or a sorted T cell fraction (not recorded which). The origin of the receptors is a male donor with ankylosing spondylitis or in good health (not recorded which).

At least ten counts were recorded for this clonotype. The genes are TRBV20-1 and TRBJ2-2; D remains ambiguous. Deletions cut 3 bases from V and 4 bases from J, with 9 bases between. The CDR3 is 13 residues long. In germline, CDR1 is DFQATT, CDR2 SNEGSKA (reference sequence). This CDR3 reads CSASRPGTGELFF. Written as DNA, the CDR3 is TGCAGTGCTAGTCGGCCGGGCACCGGGGAGCTGTTTTTT.

The rearrangement links TRBV12-3 or TRBV12-4 to TRBJ2-5; unclear D gene. The CDR3 totals 14 residues. The V and J ends lost 4 bases and 5 bases respectively, with 14 bases between them. The CDR3 DNA is TGTGCCAGCAGTTCAATGCAGCGTCGGGAGACCCAGTACTTC. Amino acids: CASSSMQRRETQYF.

This chain links TRBV5-1 with TRBJ2-3; the D is unclear. Trimming removed 7 bases at V and 1 base at J, with 4 bases between. The CDR3 runs 11 residues. In germline, CDR1 is SGHRS, CDR2 YFSETQ. The CDR3 DNA is TGCGCCAGCCACGGCACAGATACGCAGTATTTT. Protein product: CASHGTDTQYF.

This clonotype appeared a few times. The genes are TRBV20-1 and TRBJ2-7; perhaps TRBD2 as D (6 bases). The CDR3 is 11 residues long. In germline, CDR1 is DFQATT, CDR2 SNEGSKA (reference sequence). V was trimmed by 3 bases and J by 6 bases, leaving 9 bases between them. The chain's CDR3 is CSASTSSEQYV. In DNA, the CDR3 is TGCAGTGCTAGTACTAGCTCCGAGCAGTACGTC.

This clonotype showed up just a few times. This chain links TRBV28 with TRBJ2-1; tentative D call: TRBD2 (7 bases). Trimming cost V 5 bases and J 11 bases, with 13 bases left between them. The germline CDR1 and CDR2 sequences are MDHEN and SYDVKM. The CDR3 is 12 residues long. Written as DNA, the CDR3 is TGTGCCAGCAGTCTCACGCGGGGGCAGCAGTTCTTC. Translation gives CASSLTRGQQFF.

This clonotype was picked up many times. The chain recombines TRBV5-6 with TRBJ2-3; 7 bases line up with TRBD2. The CDR3 runs to 15 residues. The V segment lost 0 bases and the J segment 2 bases; nucleotides outside the gene matches: 3. CDR1 SGHDT and CDR2 YYEEEE come from the germline V gene. The CDR3 region is CASSLEGLNTDTQYF. CDR3 nucleotides: TGTGCCAGCAGCTTGGAGGGACTAAACACAGATACGCAGTATTTT.

This clonotype was observed a few times. The genes are TRBV20-1 and TRBJ1-4; no clear D gene. Germline V gene sequence: CDR1 DFQATT, CDR2 SNEGSKA (reference sequence). The CDR3 is 14 amino acids. Between the trimmed V and J ends, which lost 1 base and 1 base, there was a span of 7 bases. The CDR3 DNA sequence: TGCAGTGCTAGAGTTATCAGAACTAATGAAAAACTGTTTTTT. The encoded protein is CSARVIRTNEKLFF.

The chain recombines TRBV24-1 with TRBJ2-3; 13 bases match TRBD2. This CDR3 is 18 amino acids long. V lost 4 bases and J lost 2; bases outside the gene matches: 8. Germline lookup yields CDR1 KGHDR and CDR2 SFDVKD. CDR3 protein: CATSDQPGLAGATDTQYF. DNA for the CDR3: TGTGCCACCAGTGACCAGCCCGGACTAGCGGGGGCCACAGATACGCAGTATTTT.

The chain links TRBV9 to TRBJ1-3, with a weak D call TRBD1 (6 bases). The CDR3 extends over 16 amino acids. Germline loops: CDR1 SGDLS, CDR2 YYNGEE. Deletions cut 3 bases from V and 2 bases from J, with 15 bases between. This CDR3 reads CASSAGRGSAGNTIYF. CDR3 nucleotide sequence: TGTGCCAGCAGCGCCGGAAGGGGGTCGGCTGGAAACACCATATATTTT.

The chain links TRBV5-1 to TRBJ2-5, with D tentatively TRBD2 (5 bases). The CDR3 runs 15 residues. Germline assignment: CDR1 SGHRS and CDR2 YFSETQ. Trimming left V 4 bases short and J 0 bases short, with 13 bases between. CDR3 amino acids: CASSPVAGHQETQYF. In DNA form, the CDR3 reads TGCGCCAGCAGCCCGGTGGCGGGCCACCAAGAGACCCAGTACTTC.

This chain joins TRBV18 and TRBJ2-7; D tentatively reads TRBD1 or TRBD2 (6 bases each). Germline V lookup: CDR1 KGHSH, CDR2 LQKENI. The CDR3 runs 15 residues. V was cut by 2 bases and J by 4 bases, with 15 bases left in between. The DNA of the CDR3 is TGTGCCAGCTCACCAATGGGGGGCGCTCAATACGAGCAGTACGTC. Its protein product is CASSPMGGAQYEQYV.

This clonotype was picked up a small number of times. The rearrangement uses TRBV7-6 and TRBJ1-1; TRBD1 is a possible D gene (5 bases). The CDR3 runs 15 residues. V was shortened by 6 bases and J by 4 bases, with 18 bases between the two germline ends. The germline CDR1 and CDR2 sequences are SGHVS and FNYEAQ. The CDR3 protein is CASSSPAGTITEAFF. CDR3 DNA sequence: TGTGCCAGCAGTTCCCCGGCAGGGACCATCACTGAAGCTTTCTTT.

This clonotype was recorded many times. J is TRBJ2-7 and V is TRBV5-1; 8 bases match TRBD1. The CDR3 runs 13 residues. CDR1 SGHRS and CDR2 YFSETQ come from the germline V gene. Losses at the gene ends were 0 bases for V and 6 bases for J; bases not matched to a gene: 2. The CDR3 region has the DNA TGCGCCAGCAGCTTGGGACAGGGGCGCGAGCAGTACGTC. Translating gives CASSLGQGREQYV.

The sample holds many counts of this clonotype. J is TRBJ2-1 and V is TRBV29-1; 12 bases line up with TRBD2. Germline CDR1 reads SQVTM; CDR2 reads ANQGSEA. V was clipped by 8 bases and J by 9 bases; unmatched bases: 11. The length of the CDR3 is 14 residues. The chain's CDR3 is CSLRLAGVRGEQFF. CDR3 sequence (DNA): TGCAGCCTCCGACTAGCGGGGGTACGGGGTGAGCAGTTCTTC.

The rearrangement links TRBV20-1 to TRBJ1-1; TRBD1 matches at 8 bases. CDR3 length: 14 amino acids. After removal of 0 bases from V and 4 bases from J, the junction contained 4 bases not matched to a gene. In germline, CDR1 is DFQATT, CDR2 SNEGSKA (reference sequence). In DNA form, the CDR3 reads TGCAGTGCTAGAGATCCAGGGGGCGGCACTGAAGCTTTCTTT. Its protein product is CSARDPGGGTEAFF.

There are a few counts of this clonotype. This rearrangement joins TRBV7-2 to TRBJ1-5; D is uncertain. Germline CDR1 is SGHTA and CDR2 is FQGNSA. Trimming stripped 1 base from V and 15 bases from J, with 13 bases between. The CDR3 extends over 12 amino acids. The CDR3 loop reads CASSLVGEPMHF. DNA of the CDR3: TGTGCCAGCAGCTTAGTCGGGGAGCCCATGCATTTT.

The gene calls are TRBV2 and TRBJ1-1; D not certain. The CDR3 has 13 amino acids. The V end was cut by 6 bases, the J end by 2 bases, with 10 bases between. Germline assignment: CDR1 SNHLY and CDR2 FYNNEI. CDR3 DNA sequence: TGTGCCAGCAGACCGGACTTTAACACTGAAGCTTTCTTT. Protein sequence: CASRPDFNTEAFF. Based on the CDR3 plus reference TRBV2 and TRBJ1-1, the full variable domain is EPEVTQTPSHQVTQMGQEVILRCVPISNHLYFYWYRQILGQKVEFLVSFYNNEISEKSEIFDDQFSVERPDGSNFTLKIRSTKLEDSAMYFCASRPDFNTEAFFGQGTRLTVV.

This clonotype came up a few times. The genes are TRBV20-1 and TRBJ2-1; 10 bases match TRBD2. Looked up from germline, CDR1 is DFQATT and CDR2 is SNEGSKA (reference sequence). The ends lost 0 bases at V and 0 bases at J; junction bases unmatched: 8. The CDR3 runs 18 residues. The CDR3 here is CSARETSGQAGSYNEQFF. The DNA of the CDR3 is TGCAGTGCTAGAGAGACTAGCGGGCAAGCGGGCTCCTACAATGAGCAGTTCTTC.

This clonotype was seen at least ten times. V and J are TRBV15 and TRBJ1-6; no definite D call. V was cut by 1 base and J by 7 bases, with 5 bases left in between. The CDR3 is 13 residues long. From germline, CDR1 is LNHNV and CDR2 YYDKDF (reference sequence). The CDR3 DNA is TGTGCCACCAGCAGAGTTCGAAATTCACCCCTCCACTTT. This codes for CATSRVRNSPLHF.

This clonotype was observed a handful of times. The rearrangement joins TRBV20-1 to TRBJ2-6; 11 nucleotides match TRBD2. This CDR3 comprises 20 residues. With V trimmed by 0 bases and J by 0 bases, 10 bases remained unmatched. Germline V gene data show CDR1 as DFQATT and CDR2 as SNEGSKA (reference sequence). The CDR3 sequence: CSARDPELAGALSGANVLTF. For the CDR3, the DNA is TGCAGTGCTAGAGATCCGGAACTAGCGGGGGCTCTCTCTGGGGCCAACGTCCTGACTTTC.

CDR3 DNA: TGTGCCAGCAGCTTAAATCTAGCGGGAGGGCCTCGGAATGAGCAGTTCTTC. This encodes CASSLNLAGGPRNEQFF. V is TRBV7-9 and J is TRBJ2-1; 12 bases agree with TRBD2. CDR3 size: 17 residues. The ends lost 2 bases at V and 7 bases at J; junction bases unmatched: 9. Germline CDR1 is SEHNR and CDR2 is FQNEAQ (reference sequence).

This clonotype was counted only a few times. The chain employs TRBV12-3 or TRBV12-4 and TRBJ2-3, with TRBD2 identical over 10 bases. Trimming at V came to 6 bases and at J to 2 bases, leaving 5 bases not matched to a gene. CDR3 length equals 15 residues. CDR3 protein: CASSPLAGDTDTQYF. CDR3 nucleotide sequence: TGTGCCAGCAGCCCCCTAGCGGGGGACACAGATACGCAGTATTTT.

The chain recombines TRBV5-1 with TRBJ2-3; maybe TRBD2 (7 bases). Germline lookup yields CDR1 SGHRS and CDR2 YFSETQ. CDR3 size: 16 residues. Between the trimmed V and J ends, which lost 4 bases and 3 bases, there was a span of 18 bases. The CDR3 DNA reads as TGCGCCAGCAGCCAGAATTGGGGGGGCCAAACAGATACGCAGTATTTT. Its translation is CASSQNWGGQTDTQYF. Filled out from reference TRBV5-1 and TRBJ2-3, the complete variable domain reads KAGVTQTPRYLIKTRGQQVTLSCSPISGHRSVSWYQQTPGQGLQFLFEYFSETQRNKGNFPGRFSGRQFSNSRSEMNVSTLELGDSALYLCASSQNWGGQTDTQYFGPGTRLTVL.